Listed here are 25 T cell receptor beta chains from one sample, sequenced in a study of blood T cell repertoires in COVID-19. Sequencing was performed with immunoSEQ multiplex PCR; in TCRdb, only in-frame clones are kept and a portion is missing. The table includes roughly 150,000 clones, 80% to 90% detected once. The specimen sequenced was peripheral blood. The receptors stem from a woman of 80 years or more with acute or convalescent COVID-19.

In this sample, this clone turned up a few times. The V call is TRBV11-2, the J call TRBJ2-6; 8 positions match TRBD2. Losses at the gene ends were 5 bases for V and 1 base for J; bases not matched to a gene: 10. Germline V gene sequence: CDR1 SGHAT, CDR2 FQNNGV. The CDR3 runs 18 residues. CDR3 loop: CASSPRGGTSSGANVLTF. The CDR3, as DNA: TGTGCCAGCAGCCCCCGGGGAGGGACTAGTTCTGGGGCCAACGTCCTGACTTTC. The whole variable domain, remainder taken from reference TRBV11-2 and TRBJ2-6, is EAGVAQSPRYKIIEKRQSVAFWCNPISGHATLYWYQQILGQGPKLLIQFQNNGVVDDSQLPKDRFSAERLKGVDSTLKIQPAKLEDSAVYLCASSPRGGTSSGANVLTFGAGSRLTVL.

CDR3 in amino acids: CASSLETGGNSPLHF. The CDR3 DNA reads TGTGCCAGCAGCTTGGAGACAGGGGGAAATTCACCCCTCCACTTT. The V gene is TRBV11-2, the J gene TRBJ1-6; 9 bases line up with TRBD1. Per the germline V gene, CDR1 is SGHAT and CDR2 is FQNNGV. The length of the CDR3 is 15 residues. The ends lost 3 bases at V and 7 bases at J; junction bases unmatched: 4.

The chain carries TRBV18 and TRBJ1-1; possibly TRBD1 for D (6 bases). The germline V gene encodes CDR1 KGHSH and CDR2 LQKENI. This CDR3 spans 14 amino acids. Trimming shortened V by 6 bases and J by 0 bases, and 11 bases separated the two germline ends. CDR3 in DNA: TGTGCCAGCTCCCGAGGACAGATGAACACTGAAGCTTTCTTT. It codes for CASSRGQMNTEAFF.

This chain joins TRBV19 and TRBJ2-7; 9 bases agree with TRBD2. In germline, CDR1 is LNHDA, CDR2 SQIVND (reference sequence). The CDR3 is 15 residues long. V was clipped by 6 bases and J by 1 base; unmatched bases: 7. The CDR3 spells CASRETSGNSYEQYF. In nucleotides, the CDR3 is TGTGCCAGTAGAGAGACTAGCGGTAATTCCTACGAGCAGTACTTC.

The CDR3: CASSLAGGRNEQFF. In DNA, the CDR3 is TGTGCCAGCAGTCTAGCGGGGGGGCGGAATGAGCAGTTCTTC. The gene calls are TRBV2 and TRBJ2-1; 12 bases fit TRBD2. Germline lookup yields CDR1 SNHLY and CDR2 FYNNEI. The CDR3 spans 14 residues. Unmatched junction bases numbered 3, after V lost 5 bases and J lost 7 bases.

This rearrangement joins TRBV5-1 to TRBJ1-3; 8 bases are shared with TRBD1. The V segment lost 4 bases and the J segment 2 bases; nucleotides outside the gene matches: 5. Germline V gene lookup returns CDR1 SGHRS and CDR2 YFSETQ. This CDR3 has 15 amino acids. The CDR3 region is CASSLDRVTGNTIYF. The CDR3 nucleotides are TGCGCCAGCAGCCTGGACAGGGTTACTGGAAACACCATATATTTT.

The genes are TRBV19 and TRBJ1-6; 7 nucleotides match TRBD1. Germline values: CDR1 LNHDA, CDR2 SQIVND (reference sequence). The CDR3 covers 15 residues. The V gene end was trimmed by 4 bases and the J gene end by 7 bases; junction bases not matched to a gene: 7. The CDR3 bases are TGTGCCAGTAGTAGGGACCGGGACAGCAATTCACCCCTCCACTTT. This translates into CASSRDRDSNSPLHF.

This clone was recorded a few times. V usage is TRBV7-6 and J usage is TRBJ2-7; TRBD2 matches at 9 bases. In germline, CDR1 is SGHVS, CDR2 FNYEAQ. The CDR3 length is 15 residues. Trimming took 2 bases from V and 5 from J; bases not matched to a gene: 7. CDR3 sequence (DNA): TGTGCCAGCAGCTTATCGGCGGGAGGGGTAGACGAGCAGTACTTC. It yields the protein CASSLSAGGVDEQYF.

V and J are TRBV5-1 and TRBJ2-1; 10 positions agree with TRBD2. CDR1 is SGHRS and CDR2 is YFSETQ in the germline V gene. This CDR3 is built from 16 residues. Losses at the gene ends were 0 bases for V and 4 bases for J; bases not matched to a gene: 4. The CDR3 is CASSLEPGLAYNEQFF. The CDR3 nucleotides read TGCGCCAGCAGCTTGGAGCCGGGACTAGCGTACAATGAGCAGTTCTTC.

The chain has TRBV7-6 and TRBJ1-6, with D possibly matching TRBD1 (5 bases). V shed 4 bases and J shed 8 bases, with 24 bases lying between them. Germline values: CDR1 SGHVS, CDR2 FNYEAQ. The CDR3 is 18 residues long. CDR3 nucleotide sequence: TGTGCCAGCAGCTCTACCCCGTCTCCAGGGTATAGTGATTCACCCCTCCACTTT. The encoded protein is CASSSTPSPGYSDSPLHF.

The chain is built from TRBV6-5 and TRBJ1-1; possibly TRBD1 for D (5 bases). With 3 bases removed from V and 1 base from J, the gap between germline ends came to 12 bases. Germline V gives CDR1 MNHEY, CDR2 SVGAGI. The CDR3 sequence is 15 residues long. CDR3 sequence (DNA): TGTGCCAGCAGTTATGGGGCGCGCGAGAACACTGAAGCTTTCTTT. Residues: CASSYGARENTEAFF.

This clone appeared a single time. The genes are TRBV7-3 and TRBJ1-2, with TRBD1 matching over 8 bases. Germline V lookup: CDR1 SGHTA, CDR2 FQGTGA. The CDR3 has 13 amino acids. The V segment lost 2 bases and the J segment 5 bases; nucleotides outside the gene matches: 1. CDR3 sequence: CASSLDRGYGYTF. The CDR3 nucleotides are TGTGCCAGCAGCTTAGACAGGGGATATGGCTACACCTTC.

V usage is TRBV7-3 and J usage is TRBJ2-3, with D perhaps matching TRBD2 (5 bases). This CDR3 region has 14 residues. Between the trimmed V and J ends, which lost 5 bases and 6 bases, there was a span of 15 bases. The germline gives CDR1 SGHTA, CDR2 FQGTGA. DNA for the CDR3: TGTGCCAGCAGCCAGAGGGTAGTCGGGGATACGCAGTATTTT. Protein product: CASSQRVVGDTQYF.

The chain employs TRBV7-3 and TRBJ2-3; a possible D gene is TRBD2 (6 bases). The germline V gene encodes CDR1 SGHTA and CDR2 FQGTGA. CDR3 size: 16 residues. V was pared by 2 bases and J by 0 bases, with 12 bases between. CDR3 in DNA: TGTGCCAGCAGCTTAGGGGCTAGCGCTAGCACAGATACGCAGTATTTT. Protein sequence: CASSLGASASTDTQYF.

This clone showed up just once. This chain joins TRBV4-2 and TRBJ2-2; 8 bases map to TRBD2. The CDR3 extends over 15 amino acids. Germline trimming cut 1 base from V and 5 bases from J; bases unmatched to any gene: 3. Germline V gene lookup returns CDR1 LGHNA and CDR2 YNFKEQ. Here the CDR3 reads CASSQGASGTGELFF. The CDR3 coding sequence is TGTGCCAGCAGCCAAGGGGCTAGCGGGACCGGGGAGCTGTTTTTT.

This sequence joins TRBV7-8 and TRBJ2-5; 7 bases are a match to TRBD2. CDR1 is SGHVS and CDR2 is FQNEAQ in the germline V gene. Unmatched junction bases numbered 11, after V lost 5 bases and J lost 2 bases. This CDR3 has 16 residues. CDR3 sequence (DNA): TGTGCCAGCAGCCCACCCCACACGGGGGGTCAAGAGACCCAGTACTTC. Its protein product is CASSPPHTGGQETQYF.

The rearrangement uses TRBV7-9 and TRBJ1-2, with 8 bases identical to TRBD1. Germline V gene sequence: CDR1 SEHNR, CDR2 FQNEAQ (reference sequence). V was clipped by 2 bases and J by 7 bases; unmatched bases: 6. The CDR3 runs 14 residues. This chain's CDR3 is CASSLLDREAGYTF. The CDR3 DNA follows: TGTGCCAGCAGCTTACTGGACAGGGAGGCTGGCTACACCTTC. Looking up the rest from reference TRBV7-9 and TRBJ1-2 gives the full variable domain: DTGVSQNPRHKITKRGQNVTFRCDPISEHNRLYWYRQTLGQGPEFLTYFQNEAQLEKSRLLSDRFSAERPKGSFSTLEIQRTEQGDSAMYLCASSLLDREAGYTFGSGTRLTVV.

Points on this clone: At one of its ends the junction is not consistent with the germline gene, which may arise from a read error. The V call is TRBV18, the J call TRBJ2-7, with 10 bases lining up with TRBD1. CDR3 length equals 17 residues. In germline, CDR1 is KGHSH, CDR2 LQKENI. DNA for the CDR3: TGTGCCAGCTCGCCACGTTCGGGACAGGGGATTCCATCCGAGCAGTACTTC. Amino acid sequence: CASSPRSGQGIPSEQYF.

V usage is TRBV7-2 and J usage is TRBJ2-1; 11 positions match TRBD2. Germline V gives CDR1 SGHTA, CDR2 FQGNSA. There are 15 residues in the CDR3. V was clipped by 5 bases and J by 4 bases; unmatched bases: 4. The CDR3 DNA sequence: TGTGCCAGCAGCCAGACTAGCGGGATATACAATGAGCAGTTCTTC. Translation gives CASSQTSGIYNEQFF. The entire variable domain, with the rest obtained from reference TRBV7-2 and TRBJ2-1, is as follows: GAGVSQSPSNKVTEKGKDVELRCDPISGHTALYWYRQSLGQGLEFLIYFQGNSAPDKSGLPSDRFSAERTGGSVSTLTIQRTQQEDSAVYLCASSQTSGIYNEQFFGPGTRLTVL.

This clone showed up just once. The V gene is TRBV29-1, the J gene TRBJ1-2; 9 bases match TRBD1. Germline assignment: CDR1 SQVTM and CDR2 ANQGSEA. CDR3 length equals 15 residues. V was clipped by 3 bases and J by 6 bases; unmatched bases: 11. The CDR3 DNA sequence: TGCAGCGTTGAGGCGACCGGGACAGGGAATGATGGCTACACCTTC. Amino acids: CSVEATGTGNDGYTF.

The chain joins TRBV5-1 to TRBJ2-5; D is undetermined. V gave up 2 bases and J gave up 5 bases, with 16 bases separating them. Germline loops: CDR1 SGHRS, CDR2 YFSETQ. CDR3 length: 15 residues. The CDR3 region is CASSFNTQTGETQYF. The CDR3 DNA sequence: TGCGCCAGCAGCTTTAATACTCAGACCGGGGAGACCCAGTACTTC.

The CDR3 DNA reads as TGTGCCAGCGGGAAAGCAGGGGGCTATGGCTACACCTTC. It codes for CASGKAGGYGYTF. V gene TRBV28 combines with J gene TRBJ1-2; 7 nucleotides line up with TRBD1. Germline values: CDR1 MDHEN, CDR2 SYDVKM. This CDR3 has 13 amino acids. V lost 8 bases, J lost 4 bases, and 7 bases stayed unmatched.

V and J are TRBV28 and TRBJ1-3; TRBD1 is a possible D gene (5 bases). Between the trimmed V and J ends, which lost 7 bases and 0 bases, there was a span of 13 bases. Germline lookup yields CDR1 MDHEN and CDR2 SYDVKM. This CDR3 has 15 amino acids. The CDR3 spells CASTGLGGSGNTIYF. The DNA of the CDR3 is TGTGCCAGCACCGGTTTGGGGGGCTCTGGAAACACCATATATTTT.

The rearrangement links TRBV6-1 to TRBJ2-7; 8 positions match TRBD2. From germline, CDR1 is MNHNS and CDR2 SASEGT. With 3 bases clipped from V and 4 bases from J, the junction kept 8 bases outside the gene matches. CDR3 size: 15 residues. Here the CDR3 reads CASSEGGGLVYEQYF. The CDR3 DNA follows: TGTGCCAGCAGTGAGGGGGGGGGACTAGTGTACGAGCAGTACTTC.

To note about this clone: The junction differs from germline at one of its ends, possibly a read error. V usage is TRBV3-1 (or the pseudogene TRBV3-2) and J usage is TRBJ2-7, with 7 bases that match TRBD1. Germline V gene lookup returns CDR1 LGHDT and CDR2 YNNKEL (reference sequence). The CDR3 consists of 14 residues. The CDR3 loop reads CASSHGQASHEQYF. The CDR3 DNA reads TGTGCCAGCAGCCATGGACAGGCCTCCCACGAGCAGTACTTC.